This TCR beta chain was identified in a study of blood T cell repertoires in COVID-19. Only in-frame clones appear in the TCRdb table, and some are missing; sequencing was by immunoSEQ multiplex PCR. The profile covers more than 25,000 clones, with approximately 85% appearing a single time and around 30% taken by the ten largest. In its sample, this clone was seen once. Material for sequencing was peripheral blood. The receptor comes from a woman older than 75 with COVID-19, enrolled during active disease.

Written as DNA, the CDR3 is TGTGCCAGCTCAAAAGCGGGGGGGCCGCGTGAGCAGTTCTTC. Protein product: CASSKAGGPREQFF. The chain couples TRBV18 to TRBJ2-1; 10 nucleotides match TRBD2. Trimming at V came to 5 bases and at J to 9 bases, leaving 7 bases not matched to a gene. In germline, CDR1 is KGHSH, CDR2 LQKENI. The CDR3 contains 14 residues.